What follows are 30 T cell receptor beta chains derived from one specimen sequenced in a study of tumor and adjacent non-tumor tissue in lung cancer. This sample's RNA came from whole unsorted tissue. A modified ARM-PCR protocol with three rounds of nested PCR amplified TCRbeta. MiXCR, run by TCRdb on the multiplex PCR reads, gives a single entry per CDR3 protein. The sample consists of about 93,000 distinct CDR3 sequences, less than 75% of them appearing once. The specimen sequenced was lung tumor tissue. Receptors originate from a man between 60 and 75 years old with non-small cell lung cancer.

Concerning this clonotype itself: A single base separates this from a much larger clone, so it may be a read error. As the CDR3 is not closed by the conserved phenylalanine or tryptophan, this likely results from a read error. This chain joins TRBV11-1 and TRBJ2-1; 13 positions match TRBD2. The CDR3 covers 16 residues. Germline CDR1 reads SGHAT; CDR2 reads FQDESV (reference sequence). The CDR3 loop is CASSLRGTSGKNGQFL. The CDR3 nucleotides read TGTGCCAGCAGCCTCAGGGGGACTAGCGGGAAAAATGGGCAGTTCCTC.

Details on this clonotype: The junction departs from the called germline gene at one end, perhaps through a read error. In DNA form, the CDR3 reads TGTGCCTGGAGCGGGAACACTGAGGCTTTATTT. It translates to CAWSGNTEALF. The genes are TRBV30 and TRBJ1-1, with D hard to call. There are 11 residues in the CDR3. The germline V gene has CDR1 GTSNPN and CDR2 SVGIG (reference sequence).

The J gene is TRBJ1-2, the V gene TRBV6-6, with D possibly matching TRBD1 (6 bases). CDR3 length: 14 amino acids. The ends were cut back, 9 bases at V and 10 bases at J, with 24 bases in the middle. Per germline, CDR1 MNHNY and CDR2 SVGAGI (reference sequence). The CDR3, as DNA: TGTGCCAGTAGTGCCATGACGGGAGCAGGGGACTACACCTTC. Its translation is CASSAMTGAGDYTF.

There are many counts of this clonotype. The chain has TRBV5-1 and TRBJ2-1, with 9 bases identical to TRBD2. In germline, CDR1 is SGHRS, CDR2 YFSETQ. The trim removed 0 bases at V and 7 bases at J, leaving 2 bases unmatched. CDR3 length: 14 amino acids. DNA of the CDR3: TGCGCCAGCAGCTTGGGTAGCGGGAGTAATGAGCAGTTCTTC. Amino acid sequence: CASSLGSGSNEQFF.

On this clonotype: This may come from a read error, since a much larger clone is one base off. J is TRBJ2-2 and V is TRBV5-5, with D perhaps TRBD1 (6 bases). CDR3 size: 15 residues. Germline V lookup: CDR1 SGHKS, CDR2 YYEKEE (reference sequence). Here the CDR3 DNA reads TGTGCCAGCAGCTTGGGTCAGGGGATTGCCGGGGAGCTGTATTTT. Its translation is CASSLGQGIAGELYF.

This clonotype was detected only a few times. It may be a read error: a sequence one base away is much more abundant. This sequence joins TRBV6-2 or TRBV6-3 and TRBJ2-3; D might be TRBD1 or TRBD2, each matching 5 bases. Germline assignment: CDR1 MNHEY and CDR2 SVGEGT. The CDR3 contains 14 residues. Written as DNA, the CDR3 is TGTGCCAGCACTCTACGTTTTGGGGGAGATACGCACTATTTT. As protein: CASTLRFGGDTHYF.

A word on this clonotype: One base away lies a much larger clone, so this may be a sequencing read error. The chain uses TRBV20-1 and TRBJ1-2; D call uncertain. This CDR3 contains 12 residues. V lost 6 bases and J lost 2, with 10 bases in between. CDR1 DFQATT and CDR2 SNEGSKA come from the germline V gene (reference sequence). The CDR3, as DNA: TGCAGTGCGCTAGACGGGAACTATGGCTACACCTTC. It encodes CSALDGNYGYTF.

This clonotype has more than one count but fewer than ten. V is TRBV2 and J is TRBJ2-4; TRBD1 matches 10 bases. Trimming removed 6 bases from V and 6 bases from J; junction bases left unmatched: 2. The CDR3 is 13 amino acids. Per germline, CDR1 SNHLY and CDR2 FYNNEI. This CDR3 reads CASRGQGLNIQYF. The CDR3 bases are TGTGCCAGCAGGGGACAGGGGTTAAACATTCAGTACTTC.

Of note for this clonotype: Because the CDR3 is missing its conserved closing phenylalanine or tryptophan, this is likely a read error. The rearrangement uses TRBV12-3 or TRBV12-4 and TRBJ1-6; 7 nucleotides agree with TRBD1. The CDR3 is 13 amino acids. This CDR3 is CASTQGSNSSLHS. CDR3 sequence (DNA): TGTGCCAGCACACAGGGGTCCAATTCATCCCTCCACTCT.

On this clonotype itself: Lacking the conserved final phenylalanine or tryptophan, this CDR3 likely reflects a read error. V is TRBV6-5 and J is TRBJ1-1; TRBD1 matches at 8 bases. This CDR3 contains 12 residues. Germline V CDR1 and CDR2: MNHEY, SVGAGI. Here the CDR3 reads CSSRRGTGEAFC. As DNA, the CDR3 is TGTTCCAGCAGACGGGGGACAGGTGAAGCTTTCTGT.

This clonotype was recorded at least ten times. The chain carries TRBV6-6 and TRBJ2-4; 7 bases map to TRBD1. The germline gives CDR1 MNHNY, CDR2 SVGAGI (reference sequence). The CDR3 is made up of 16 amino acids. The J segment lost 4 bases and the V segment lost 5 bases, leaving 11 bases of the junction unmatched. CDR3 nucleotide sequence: TGTGCCAGCAGTAAGAAGACAGGGCCCACAAAAAACATTCAGTACTTC. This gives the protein CASSKKTGPTKNIQYF.

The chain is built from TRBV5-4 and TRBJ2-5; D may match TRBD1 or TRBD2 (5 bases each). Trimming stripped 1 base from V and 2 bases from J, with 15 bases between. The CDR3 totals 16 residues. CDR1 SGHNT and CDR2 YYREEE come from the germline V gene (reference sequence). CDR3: CASSLKEYGGQETQYF. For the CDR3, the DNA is TGTGCCAGCAGCTTGAAGGAATATGGGGGTCAAGAGACCCAGTACTTC.

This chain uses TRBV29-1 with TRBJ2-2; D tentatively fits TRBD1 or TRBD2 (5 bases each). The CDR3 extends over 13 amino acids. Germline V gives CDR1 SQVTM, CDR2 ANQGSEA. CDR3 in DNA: TGCATTACAGGTCGGGATAACACCGGGGAGCTGTTTTTT. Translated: CITGRDNTGELFF.

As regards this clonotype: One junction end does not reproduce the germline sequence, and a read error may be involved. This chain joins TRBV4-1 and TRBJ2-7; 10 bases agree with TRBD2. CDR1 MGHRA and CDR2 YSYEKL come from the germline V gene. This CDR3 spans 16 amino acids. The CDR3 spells CASSQDTASGRVEQHF. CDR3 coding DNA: TGCGCCAGCAGCCAAGATACGGCTAGCGGGAGAGTCGAGCAGCATTTC.

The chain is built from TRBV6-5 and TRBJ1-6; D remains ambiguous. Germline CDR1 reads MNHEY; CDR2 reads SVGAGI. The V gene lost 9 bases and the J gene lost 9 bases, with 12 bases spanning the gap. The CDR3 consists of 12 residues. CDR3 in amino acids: CASSQSGSPLHF. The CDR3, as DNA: TGTGCCAGTAGCCAATCGGGTTCACCCCTCCACTTT.

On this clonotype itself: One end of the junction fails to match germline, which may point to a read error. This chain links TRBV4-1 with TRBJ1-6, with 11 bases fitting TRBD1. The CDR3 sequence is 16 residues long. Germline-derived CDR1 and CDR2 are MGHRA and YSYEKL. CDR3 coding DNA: TGCGCCAGCAGCCACATCGGGACAGGGGGTAATTCACCTCTCCACTTT. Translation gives CASSHIGTGGNSPLHF.

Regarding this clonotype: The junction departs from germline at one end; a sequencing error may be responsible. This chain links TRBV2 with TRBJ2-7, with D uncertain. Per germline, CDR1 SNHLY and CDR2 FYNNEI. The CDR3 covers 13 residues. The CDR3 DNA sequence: TGTGCCAGCAGTGATCACAGATCCTACGAGAAGTACTTC. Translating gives CASSDHRSYEKYF.

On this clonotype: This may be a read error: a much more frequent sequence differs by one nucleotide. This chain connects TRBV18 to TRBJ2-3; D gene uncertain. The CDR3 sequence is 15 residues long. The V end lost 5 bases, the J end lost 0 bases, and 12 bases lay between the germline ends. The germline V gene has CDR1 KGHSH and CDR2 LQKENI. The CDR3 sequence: CASSGRTRSTDTQYF. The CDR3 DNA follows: TGTGCCAGCTCAGGAAGAACAAGGAGCACAGATACGCAGTATTTT.

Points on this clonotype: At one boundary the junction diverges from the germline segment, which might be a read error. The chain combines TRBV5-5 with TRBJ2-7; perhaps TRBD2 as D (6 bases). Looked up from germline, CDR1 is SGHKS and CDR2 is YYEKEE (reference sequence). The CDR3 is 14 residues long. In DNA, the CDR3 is TGTGCTAGCAGCTTGGTCAGCGGGTCCTACGAGCTGTACTTC. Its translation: CASSLVSGSYELYF.

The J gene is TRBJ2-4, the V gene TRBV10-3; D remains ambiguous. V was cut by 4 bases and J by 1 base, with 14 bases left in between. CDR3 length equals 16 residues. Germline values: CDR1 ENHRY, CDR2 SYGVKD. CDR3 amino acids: CAISVGSLEAKNIQYF. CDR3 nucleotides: TGTGCCATCAGTGTCGGTAGCCTTGAGGCCAAAAACATTCAGTACTTC.

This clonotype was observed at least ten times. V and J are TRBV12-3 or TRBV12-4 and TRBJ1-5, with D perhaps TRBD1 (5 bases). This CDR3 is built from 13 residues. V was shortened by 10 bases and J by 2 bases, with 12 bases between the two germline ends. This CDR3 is CATGRGGNQPQHF. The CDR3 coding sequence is TGTGCCACAGGGCGGGGTGGCAATCAGCCCCAGCATTTT.

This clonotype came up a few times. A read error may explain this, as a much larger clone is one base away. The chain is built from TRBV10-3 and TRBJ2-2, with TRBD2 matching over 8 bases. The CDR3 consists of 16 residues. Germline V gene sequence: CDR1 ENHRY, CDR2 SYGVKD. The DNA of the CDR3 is TGTGCCGTCAGTGAGTCGGCAAAGCGGGGGTCCGGGGAGCTGTTTTTT. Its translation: CAVSESAKRGSGELFF.

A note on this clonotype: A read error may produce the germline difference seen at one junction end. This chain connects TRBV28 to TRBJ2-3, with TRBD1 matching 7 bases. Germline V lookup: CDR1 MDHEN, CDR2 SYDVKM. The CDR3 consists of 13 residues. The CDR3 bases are TGTGCCAGCGGTCGGACAGGCTTAGATACGCAATATTTT. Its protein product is CASGRTGLDTQYF.

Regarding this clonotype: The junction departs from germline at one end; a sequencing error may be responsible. CDR3 nucleotide sequence: TGTGTCAGCAGTCGACATCAGGGCAGCGGTACACCCTACAATGAGCAGTTCTTC. Amino acid sequence: CVSSRHQGSGTPYNEQFF. This rearrangement joins TRBV6-2 or TRBV6-3 to TRBJ2-1; D may be TRBD1 or TRBD2 (5 bases each). CDR1 and CDR2 (germline): MNHEY, SVGEGT. This CDR3 contains 18 residues.

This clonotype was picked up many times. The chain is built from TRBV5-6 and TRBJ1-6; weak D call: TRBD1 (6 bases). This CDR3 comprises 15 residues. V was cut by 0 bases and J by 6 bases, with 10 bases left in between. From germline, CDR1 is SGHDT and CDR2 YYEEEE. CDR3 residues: CASSLAGGLNSPLHF. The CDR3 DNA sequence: TGTGCCAGCAGCTTGGCGGGGGGCCTTAATTCACCCCTCCACTTT. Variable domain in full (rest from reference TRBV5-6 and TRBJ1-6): DAGVTQSPTHLIKTRGQQVTLRCSPKSGHDTVSWYQQALGQGPQFIFQYYEEEERQRGNFPDRFSGHQFPNYSSELNVNALLLGDSALYLCASSLAGGLNSPLHFGNGTRLTVT.

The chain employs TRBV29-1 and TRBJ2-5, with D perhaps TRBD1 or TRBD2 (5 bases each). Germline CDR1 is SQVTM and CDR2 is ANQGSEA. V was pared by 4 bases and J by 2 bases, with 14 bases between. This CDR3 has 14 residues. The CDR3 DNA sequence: TGCAGCGTTGCCGAGGGGTCTGGACAAGAGACCCAGTACTTC. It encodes CSVAEGSGQETQYF.

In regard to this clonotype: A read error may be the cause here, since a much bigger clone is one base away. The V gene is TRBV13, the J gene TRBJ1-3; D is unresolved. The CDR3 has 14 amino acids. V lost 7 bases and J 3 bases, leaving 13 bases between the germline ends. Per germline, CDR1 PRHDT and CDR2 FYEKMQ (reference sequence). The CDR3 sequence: CASNIRASGNTIYF. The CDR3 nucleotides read TGTGCCAGCAACATAAGGGCAAGTGGAAACACCATATATTTT.

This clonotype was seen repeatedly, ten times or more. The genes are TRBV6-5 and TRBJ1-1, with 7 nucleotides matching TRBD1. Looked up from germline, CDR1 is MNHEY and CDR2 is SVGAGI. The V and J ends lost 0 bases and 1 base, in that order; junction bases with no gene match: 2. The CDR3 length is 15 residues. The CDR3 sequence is CASSYSRTGNTEAFF. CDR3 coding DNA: TGTGCCAGCAGTTACTCGAGGACAGGGAACACTGAAGCTTTCTTT.

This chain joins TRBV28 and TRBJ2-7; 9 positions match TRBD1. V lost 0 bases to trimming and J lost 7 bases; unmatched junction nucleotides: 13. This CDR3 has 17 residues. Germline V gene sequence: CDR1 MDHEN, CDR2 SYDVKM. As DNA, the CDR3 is TGTGCCAGCAGTTTATGGGGGACAGGGCCGCCTTTCGGGGAGCAGTACTTC. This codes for CASSLWGTGPPFGEQYF.

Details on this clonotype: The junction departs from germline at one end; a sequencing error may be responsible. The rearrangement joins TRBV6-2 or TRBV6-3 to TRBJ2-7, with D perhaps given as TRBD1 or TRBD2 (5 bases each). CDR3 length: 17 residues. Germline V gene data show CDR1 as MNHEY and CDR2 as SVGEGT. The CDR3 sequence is CTSSYSSGTDFSYEQYF. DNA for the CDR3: TGTACCAGCAGTTATTCGAGTGGGACCGACTTCTCCTACGAGCAGTACTTC.